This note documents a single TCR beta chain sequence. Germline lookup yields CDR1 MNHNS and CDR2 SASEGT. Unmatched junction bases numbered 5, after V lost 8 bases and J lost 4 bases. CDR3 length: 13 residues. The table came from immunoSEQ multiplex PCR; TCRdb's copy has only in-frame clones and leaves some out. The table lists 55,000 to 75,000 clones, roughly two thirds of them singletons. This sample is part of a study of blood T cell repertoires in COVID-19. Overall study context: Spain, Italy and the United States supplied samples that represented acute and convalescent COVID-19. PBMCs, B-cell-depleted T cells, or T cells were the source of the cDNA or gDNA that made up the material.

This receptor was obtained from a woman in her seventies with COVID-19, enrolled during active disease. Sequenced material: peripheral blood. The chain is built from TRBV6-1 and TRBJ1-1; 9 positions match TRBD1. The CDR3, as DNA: TGTGCCAGCCGGACAGGGGAATCCACTGAAGCTTTCTTT. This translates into CASRTGESTEAFF.